This T cell receptor beta chain was found in a study of CD8 T cells in Susac syndrome. Trimming stripped 2 bases from V and 6 bases from J, with 13 bases between. CDR3 length: 14 amino acids. The germline CDR1 and CDR2 sequences are SNHLY and FYNNEI. RNA, at about 0.45 to 1 ug, was reverse transcribed with random hexamers. TCR beta CDR3 was amplified by immunoSEQ multiplex PCR. This amplification extended across 54 Vbeta and 13 Jbeta segments. Each CDR3 protein is one row after TCRdb ran MiXCR on the immunoSEQ multiplex PCR reads. The table has 150,000 to 250,000 distinct CDR3 sequences, about 95% seen once.

This receptor was taken from a human donor with multiple sclerosis. The V gene is TRBV2, the J gene TRBJ1-1; TRBD1 is a possible D gene (5 bases). Source material: CD4+ T cells from PBMCs. The CDR3 region has the DNA TGTGCCAGCAGTGAAACTATGGGGCGGGCTGAAGCTTTCTTT. Protein: CASSETMGRAEAFF. The whole variable domain, remainder taken from reference TRBV2 and TRBJ1-1, is EPEVTQTPSHQVTQMGQEVILRCVPISNHLYFYWYRQILGQKVEFLVSFYNNEISEKSEIFDDQFSVERPDGSNFTLKIRSTKLEDSAMYFCASSETMGRAEAFFGQGTRLTVV.